Included here is one T cell receptor beta chain sequence, with context. Its antigen is not identified. Between the trimmed V and J ends, which lost 4 bases and 0 bases, there was a span of 13 bases. Germline-derived CDR1 and CDR2 are MNHNS and SASEGT. This CDR3 comprises 16 residues. The method was immunoSEQ multiplex PCR; TCRdb's version includes in-frame clones alone and lacks a portion of them. The table shows 70,000 or so clones, with 77% occurring only once. The data originate from a study of vaccination effects on CD4 cells after COVID-19. Study in general: Vaccination of participants consisted of two doses of either the BNT162b2 or mRNA-1273 vaccine. In culture with about 10 IU/ml IL-2 and about 10 ug/ml peptides, PBMC were grown at around 1.8 million per well.

CD4+ T cells were isolated after roughly nine days of culture. Previously uninfected by SARS-CoV-2, the vaccine recipients also showed negative nucleocapsid antibodies. The material sequenced was CD4+ T cells from PBMCs cultured without peptide, taken before COVID-19 vaccination. The sequence was collected from a human donor who received a COVID-19 vaccine. The rearrangement uses TRBV6-1 and TRBJ1-3; tentative D call: TRBD1 (5 bases). The CDR3, as DNA: TGTGCCAGCAGTGTAGGGGTCCGGATCTCTGGAAACACCATATATTTT. Protein: CASSVGVRISGNTIYF.